These T cell receptor beta chains were read from a single sample in a study of T cells after yellow fever vaccination. TCRdb re-called the 5' RACE reads through MiXCR, storing one row per CDR3 protein. Of 120,000 or so distinct CDR3 sequences listed, over 8% were seen once; the top ten hold 30% to 50%. The sample was CD8+ T cells sorted from PBMCs, taken on the day of the yellow fever booster vaccination. These receptors all come from a man younger than 35 who received the YFV17D yellow fever vaccine. Each CDR3 is given with its conserved first and last residue. The D gene is left open where the match is weak. Some rows have no size entry. The others give once, few or many, or a class for an expanded clone.

>TRBV5-4|TRBJ1-2|NA|TRBD1
CASTNRGQGYGYTF
TGTGCCAGCACCAACCGGGGACAGGGGTATGGCTACACCTTC
>TRBV7-9|TRBJ1-4|few|TRBD1
CASYQPGQGDEKLFF
TGTGCCAGCTATCAACCGGGACAGGGGGATGAAAAACTGTTTTTT
>TRBV6-1|TRBJ2-5|NA|NA
CASSSPESSGGMQTQYF
TGTGCCAGCAGTTCCCCCGAGTCGTCAGGGGGGATGCAGACCCAGTACTTC
>TRBV25-1|TRBJ1-1|NA|NA
CASSESMNTEAFF
TGTGCCAGCAGTGAGAGCATGAACACTGAAGCTTTCTTT
>TRBV10-2|TRBJ2-7|few|TRBD1
CASSDGTGDYEQYF
TGCGCCAGCAGTGATGGGACAGGTGACTACGAGCAGTACTTC
>TRBV29-1|TRBJ2-7|few|NA
CSVERGDEQYF
TGCAGCGTTGAACGAGGGGACGAGCAGTACTTC
>TRBV12-3/TRBV12-4|TRBJ1-5|few|TRBD1
CASTGQGYDQPQHF
TGTGCCAGTACCGGACAGGGGTACGACCAGCCCCAGCATTTT
>TRBV3-1|TRBJ2-5|few|TRBD2
CASSQGTSGIQETQYF
TGTGCCAGCAGCCAAGGGACTAGCGGGATCCAAGAGACCCAGTACTTC
>TRBV7-3|TRBJ2-3|NA|TRBD2
CASSVGLAGGRADTQYF
TGTGCCAGCAGCGTGGGACTAGCGGGGGGGCGGGCAGATACGCAGTATTTT
>TRBV7-3|TRBJ1-2|NA|NA
CASSLGVGYGYTF
TGTGCCAGCAGCTTAGGGGTTGGCTATGGCTACACCTTC
>TRBV11-3|TRBJ2-2|NA|TRBD1
CASSSRTGGPGELFF
TGTGCCAGCAGCTCCCGGACAGGCGGGCCCGGGGAGCTGTTTTTT
>TRBV7-9|TRBJ2-5|NA|NA
CASTGPAYFGETQYF
TGTGCCAGCACCGGACCGGCGTACTTCGGAGAGACCCAGTACTTC
>TRBV4-1|TRBJ1-5|NA|NA
CASSQDAVRPDQPQHF
TGCGCCAGCAGCCAAGATGCCGTCCGTCCCGATCAGCCCCAGCATTTT
>TRBV9|TRBJ2-1|many|TRBD2
CASSPISLSGIEVYNEQFF
TGTGCCAGCAGCCCGATTTCCCTTAGCGGGATCGAAGTATACAATGAGCAGTTCTTC
>TRBV7-2|TRBJ2-2|few|TRBD2
CASSSGLAGGEPNTGELFF
TGTGCCAGCAGCTCGGGACTAGCGGGGGGGGAGCCGAACACCGGGGAGCTGTTTTTT
>TRBV4-1|TRBJ1-1|few|NA
CASSQPPWTEMNTEAFF
TGCGCCAGCAGCCAACCCCCGTGGACAGAAATGAACACTGAAGCTTTCTTT
>TRBV6-5|TRBJ2-1|few|TRBD2
CASSYGSGGSNEQFF
TGTGCCAGCAGTTATGGTAGCGGGGGGTCCAATGAGCAGTTCTTC
>TRBV7-9|TRBJ2-2|few|TRBD1
CATSGQGNTGELFF
TGTGCCACCTCGGGACAGGGGAACACCGGGGAGCTGTTTTTT
>TRBV4-1|TRBJ1-1|many|NA
CASSQLGTEAFF
TGCGCCAGCAGCCAACTCGGCACTGAAGCTTTCTTT
>TRBV4-2|TRBJ1-3|NA|NA
CASSQDLTEPGNTIYF
TGTGCCAGCAGCCAAGATCTGACGGAGCCTGGAAACACCATATATTTT
>TRBV11-2|TRBJ2-2|few|NA
CASSPTGQLLNTGELFF
TGTGCCAGCAGCCCCACCGGACAGCTATTAAACACCGGGGAGCTGTTTTTT
>TRBV25-1|TRBJ2-5|many|NA
CASSAPGYQETQYF
TGTGCCAGCAGTGCCCCGGGGTACCAAGAGACCCAGTACTTC
>TRBV6-5|TRBJ1-4|NA|TRBD1
CASSYGGYGTGGTNEKLFF
TGTGCCAGCAGTTACGGGGGGTACGGGACAGGGGGCACTAATGAAAAACTGTTTTTT
>TRBV27|TRBJ2-3|few|TRBD2
CASSLSAGGPPDTQYF
TGTGCCAGCAGTCTATCAGCGGGGGGGCCCCCAGATACGCAGTATTTT
>TRBV4-3|TRBJ1-6|few|NA
CASSPKSTGATPLHF
TGCGCCAGCAGCCCGAAGAGTACGGGGGCAACACCCCTCCACTTT
>TRBV21-1|TRBJ2-7|NA|NA
CATTSKRDEDRPKISYEQYF
TGTGCCACCACCAGCAAGAGGGACGAAGACAGGCCAAAAATCTCCTACGAGCAGTACTTC
>TRBV5-1|TRBJ2-7|few|TRBD1
CASSSSGRGSSYEQYF
TGCGCCAGCAGCTCCTCGGGCAGGGGGTCCTCCTACGAGCAGTACTTC